This T cell receptor (beta chain) emerged from a study of persistence of HIV-infected CD4 T cells. Overlapping HIV-1 Gag 15-mer peptides at about 1 ug per peptide per mL were used. CD40L/CD69 double-negative CD45RO-high memory CD4+ T cells were collected. This was the immunoSEQ version 4 assay in survey mode. Sequencing was performed with immunoSEQ multiplex PCR; in TCRdb, only in-frame clones are kept and a portion is missing. The sample includes about 36,000 clones, about 84% of them seen just once. In its sample, this clone was seen once. The antigen remains unidentified. This TCR was recovered from an adult with HIV. The donor label of this sample is uncertain. Source: cultured CD4+ T cells from PBMCs, taken from a patient who received antiretroviral therapy.

CDR3 nucleotide sequence: TGCGCCAGCAGTGAGTCCGGAGCGGGGACGTCAGATACGCAGTATTTT. Residues: CASSESGAGTSDTQYF. V gene TRBV10-1 combines with J gene TRBJ2-3, with 7 bases matching TRBD2. This CDR3 contains 16 residues. Germline CDR1 WNHNN, CDR2 SYGVQD (reference sequence). With V trimmed by 0 bases and J by 4 bases, 7 bases remained unmatched.